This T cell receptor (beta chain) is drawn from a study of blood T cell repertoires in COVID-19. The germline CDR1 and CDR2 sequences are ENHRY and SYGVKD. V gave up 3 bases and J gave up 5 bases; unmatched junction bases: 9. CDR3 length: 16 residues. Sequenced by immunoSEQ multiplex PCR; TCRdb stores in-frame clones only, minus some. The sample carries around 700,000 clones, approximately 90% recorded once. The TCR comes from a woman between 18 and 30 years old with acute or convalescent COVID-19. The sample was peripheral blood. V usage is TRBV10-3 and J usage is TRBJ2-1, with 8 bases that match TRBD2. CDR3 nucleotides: TGTGCCATCAGTGACGCGGGGGGCCTCATCGACAATGAGCAGTTCTTC. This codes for CAISDAGGLIDNEQFF.